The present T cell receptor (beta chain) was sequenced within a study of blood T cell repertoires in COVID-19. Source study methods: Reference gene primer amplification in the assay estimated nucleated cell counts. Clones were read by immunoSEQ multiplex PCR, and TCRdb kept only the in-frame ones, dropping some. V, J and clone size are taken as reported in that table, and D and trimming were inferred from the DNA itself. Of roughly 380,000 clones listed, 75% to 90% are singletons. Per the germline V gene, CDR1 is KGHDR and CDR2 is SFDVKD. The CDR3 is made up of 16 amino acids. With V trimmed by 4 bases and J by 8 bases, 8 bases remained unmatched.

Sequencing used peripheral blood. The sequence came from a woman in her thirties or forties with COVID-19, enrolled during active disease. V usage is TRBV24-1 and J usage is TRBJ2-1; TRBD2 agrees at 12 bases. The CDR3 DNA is TGTGCCACCAGTGACCCGACTAGCGGGAGTATCGATGAGCAGTTCTTC. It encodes CATSDPTSGSIDEQFF.